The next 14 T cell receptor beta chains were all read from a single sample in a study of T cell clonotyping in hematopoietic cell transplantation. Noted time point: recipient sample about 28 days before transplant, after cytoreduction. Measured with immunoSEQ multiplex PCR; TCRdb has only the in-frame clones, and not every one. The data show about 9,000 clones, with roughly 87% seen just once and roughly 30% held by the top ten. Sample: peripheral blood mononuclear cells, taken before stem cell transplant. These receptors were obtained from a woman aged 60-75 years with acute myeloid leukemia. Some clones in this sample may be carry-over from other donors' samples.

DNA for the CDR3: TGTGCCAGCAGCATCACAGGGGCGTCCTACAATGAGCAGTTCTTC. Translation gives CASSITGASYNEQFF. The chain combines TRBV27 with TRBJ2-1; 7 bases are a match to TRBD1. J was trimmed by 1 base and V by 6 bases; bases with no gene match: 6. The CDR3 length is 15 residues. Germline lookup yields CDR1 MNHEY and CDR2 SMNVEV (reference sequence).

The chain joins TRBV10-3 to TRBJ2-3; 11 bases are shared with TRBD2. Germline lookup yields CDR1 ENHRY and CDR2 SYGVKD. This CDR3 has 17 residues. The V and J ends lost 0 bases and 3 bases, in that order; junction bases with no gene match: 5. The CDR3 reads CAISESIPSGGTDTQYF. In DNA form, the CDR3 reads TGTGCCATCAGTGAGTCGATACCTAGCGGGGGGACAGATACGCAGTATTTT.

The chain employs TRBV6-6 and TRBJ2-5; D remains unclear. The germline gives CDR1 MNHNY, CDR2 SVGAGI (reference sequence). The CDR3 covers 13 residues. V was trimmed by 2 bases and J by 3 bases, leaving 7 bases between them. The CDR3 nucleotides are TGTGCCAGCAGTTACGAAAGAAAAGAGACCCAGTACTTC. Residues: CASSYERKETQYF.

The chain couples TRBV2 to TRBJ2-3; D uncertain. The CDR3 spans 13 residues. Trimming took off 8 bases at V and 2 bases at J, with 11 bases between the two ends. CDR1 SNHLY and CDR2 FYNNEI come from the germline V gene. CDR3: CASGPEYTDTQYF. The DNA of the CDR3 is TGTGCCAGCGGTCCTGAATACACAGATACGCAGTATTTT. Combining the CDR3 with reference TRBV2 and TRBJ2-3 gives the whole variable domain EPEVTQTPSHQVTQMGQEVILRCVPISNHLYFYWYRQILGQKVEFLVSFYNNEISEKSEIFDDQFSVERPDGSNFTLKIRSTKLEDSAMYFCASGPEYTDTQYFGPGTRLTVL.

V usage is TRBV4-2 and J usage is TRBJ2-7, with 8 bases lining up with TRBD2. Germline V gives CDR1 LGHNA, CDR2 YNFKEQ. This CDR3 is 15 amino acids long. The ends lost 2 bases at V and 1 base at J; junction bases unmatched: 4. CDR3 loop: CASSQTSGYSYEQYF. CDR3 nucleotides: TGTGCCAGCAGCCAAACTAGCGGCTATTCCTACGAGCAGTACTTC.

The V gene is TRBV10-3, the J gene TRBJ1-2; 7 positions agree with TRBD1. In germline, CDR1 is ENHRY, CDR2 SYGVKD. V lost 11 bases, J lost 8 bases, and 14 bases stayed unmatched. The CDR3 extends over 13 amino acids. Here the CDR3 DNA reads TGTGCCTCCGCCCCGCGGGACAGAGAAGGCTACACCTTC. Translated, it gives CASAPRDREGYTF.

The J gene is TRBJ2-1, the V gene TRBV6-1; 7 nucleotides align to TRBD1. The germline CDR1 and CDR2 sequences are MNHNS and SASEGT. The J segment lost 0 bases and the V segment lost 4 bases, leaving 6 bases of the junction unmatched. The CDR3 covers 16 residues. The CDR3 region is CASSGIKGASYNEQFF. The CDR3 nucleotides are TGTGCCAGCAGTGGGATCAAGGGGGCCTCCTACAATGAGCAGTTCTTC.

The CDR3 region is CASSLDNGYEQYF. The CDR3 coding sequence is TGTGCCAGCAGCTTAGATAACGGGTACGAGCAGTACTTC. The chain carries TRBV11-3 and TRBJ2-7; D is unclear. CDR3 length: 13 residues. V was clipped by 0 bases and J by 4 bases, with 7 bases between them. Germline CDR1 reads SGHNT; CDR2 reads YENEEA.

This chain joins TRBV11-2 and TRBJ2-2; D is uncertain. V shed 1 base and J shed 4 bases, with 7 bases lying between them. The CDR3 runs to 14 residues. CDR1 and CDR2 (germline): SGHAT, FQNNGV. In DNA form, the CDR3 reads TGTGCCAGCAGCTTAGTTTTAGCCACCGGGGAGCTGTTTTTT. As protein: CASSLVLATGELFF.

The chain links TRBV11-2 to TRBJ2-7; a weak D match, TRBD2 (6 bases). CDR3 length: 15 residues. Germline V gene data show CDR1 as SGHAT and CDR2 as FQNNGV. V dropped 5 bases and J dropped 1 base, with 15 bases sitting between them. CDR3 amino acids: CASSLFVGGSYEQYV. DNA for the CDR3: TGTGCCAGCAGCCTCTTCGTCGGGGGTTCCTACGAGCAGTACGTC.

In nucleotides, the CDR3 is TGTGCCAGCAGCCTTGGGGGAAACGCCTACGAGCAGTACGTC. This sequence encodes CASSLGGNAYEQYV. This chain uses TRBV7-8 with TRBJ2-7; the D call may be TRBD1 or TRBD2 (5 bases each). V was trimmed by 5 bases and J by 2 bases, leaving 13 bases between them. CDR1 is SGHVS, CDR2 FQNEAQ, per germline. The CDR3 consists of 14 residues.

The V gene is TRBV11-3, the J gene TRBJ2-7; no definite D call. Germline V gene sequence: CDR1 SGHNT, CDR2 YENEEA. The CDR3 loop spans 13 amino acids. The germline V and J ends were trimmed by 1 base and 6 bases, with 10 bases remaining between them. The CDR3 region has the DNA TGTGCCAGCAGCTTAGTGGGCCAGGCCGAGCAGTACGTC. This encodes CASSLVGQAEQYV.

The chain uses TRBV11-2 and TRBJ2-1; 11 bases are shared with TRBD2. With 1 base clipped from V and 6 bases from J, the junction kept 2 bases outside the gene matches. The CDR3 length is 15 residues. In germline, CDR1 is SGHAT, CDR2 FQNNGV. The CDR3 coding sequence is TGTGCCAGCAGCTTAGTTAGCGGGAGGGCCAATGAGCAGTTCTTC. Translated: CASSLVSGRANEQFF. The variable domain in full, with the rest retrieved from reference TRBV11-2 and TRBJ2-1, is EAGVAQSPRYKIIEKRQSVAFWCNPISGHATLYWYQQILGQGPKLLIQFQNNGVVDDSQLPKDRFSAERLKGVDSTLKIQPAKLEDSAVYLCASSLVSGRANEQFFGPGTRLTVL.

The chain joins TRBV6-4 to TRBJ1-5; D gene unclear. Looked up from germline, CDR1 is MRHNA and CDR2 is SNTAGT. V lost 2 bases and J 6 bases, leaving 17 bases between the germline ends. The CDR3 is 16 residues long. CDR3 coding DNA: TGTGCCAGCAGTGACACAGTGAAGGTTTCAGGTCAGCCCCAGCATTTT. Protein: CASSDTVKVSGQPQHF.